Listed here are 30 T cell receptor beta chains from one sample, sequenced in a study of blood T cell repertoires in COVID-19. Some clones are missing from TCRdb's copy, which holds only in-frame ones; the method was immunoSEQ multiplex PCR. The sample includes about 260,000 clones, about 87% seen only once; the top ten take roughly 3.3%. What was sequenced was peripheral blood. The receptors were sampled from a woman aged 35 to 49 with acute or convalescent COVID-19.

J is TRBJ2-1 and V is TRBV7-8, with TRBD1 identical over 7 bases. With V trimmed by 4 bases and J by 2 bases, 5 bases remained unmatched. This CDR3 has 15 residues. Per the germline V gene, CDR1 is SGHVS and CDR2 is FQNEAQ. CDR3 nucleotides: TGTGCCAGCAGCTCTAATAGGGGGCCCTACAATGAGCAGTTCTTC. It encodes CASSSNRGPYNEQFF. Drawing the rest from reference TRBV7-8 and TRBJ2-1, the complete variable domain is GAGVSQSPRYKVAKRGQDVALRCDPISGHVSLFWYQQALGQGPEFLTYFQNEAQLDKSGLPSDRFFAERPEGSVSTLKIQRTQQEDSAVYLCASSSNRGPYNEQFFGPGTRLTVL.

The chain carries TRBV24-1 and TRBJ2-3; TRBD2 might be the D (6 bases). The CDR3 runs 15 residues. V lost 9 bases and J lost 2, with 17 bases in between. Germline V gene data show CDR1 as KGHDR and CDR2 as SFDVKD. The CDR3: CATGPSSEDTDTQYF. The CDR3 DNA reads as TGTGCCACCGGACCGTCTAGCGAAGACACAGATACGCAGTATTTT.

The V gene is TRBV10-1, the J gene TRBJ2-1; a weak D match, TRBD1 (7 bases). V was cut by 2 bases and J by 7 bases, with 15 bases left in between. CDR3 length equals 15 residues. Looked up from germline, CDR1 is WNHNN and CDR2 is SYGVQD (reference sequence). This CDR3 reads CASSERRTGGNEQFF. CDR3 sequence (DNA): TGCGCCAGCAGTGAGAGGAGGACAGGAGGGAATGAGCAGTTCTTC.

This clone appeared a few times. This chain links TRBV10-3 with TRBJ1-6, with a possible D match to TRBD1 (6 bases). Per germline, CDR1 ENHRY and CDR2 SYGVKD. The CDR3 is 14 amino acids. V was shortened by 7 bases and J by 6 bases, with 13 bases between the two germline ends. CDR3 sequence reads: CAITRGAGNSPLHF. The CDR3 bases are TGTGCCATCACTCGGGGGGCGGGTAATTCACCCCTCCACTTT.

The chain recombines TRBV30 with TRBJ1-5, with D possibly TRBD1 on 6 matching bases. Germline V CDR1 and CDR2: GTSNPN, SVGIG (reference sequence). V lost 3 bases and J 3 bases, leaving 12 bases between the germline ends. CDR3 length equals 14 residues. The CDR3 nucleotides read TGTGCCTGGAGACCCGGGACACTCAATCAGCCCCAGCATTTT. Protein product: CAWRPGTLNQPQHF. The whole variable domain, filled in from reference TRBV30 and TRBJ1-5, reads SQTIHQWPATLVQPVGSPLSLECTVEGTSNPNLYWYRQAAGRGLQLLFYSVGIGQISSEVPQNLSASRPQDRQFILSSKKLLLSDSGFYLCAWRPGTLNQPQHFGDGTRLSIL.

This rearrangement joins TRBV27 to TRBJ2-1, with D possibly being TRBD2 (5 bases). Trimming took off 3 bases at V and 6 bases at J, with 9 bases between the two ends. In germline, CDR1 is MNHEY, CDR2 SMNVEV (reference sequence). There are 13 residues in the CDR3. Here the CDR3 reads CASSFSGSNEQFF. The CDR3 bases are TGTGCCAGCAGTTTCTCTGGGAGCAATGAGCAGTTCTTC.

The chain couples TRBV6-1 to TRBJ1-4, with D possibly TRBD1 on 5 matching bases. The CDR3 has 15 amino acids. Trimming cost V 1 base and J 8 bases, with 14 bases left between them. The germline V gene has CDR1 MNHNS and CDR2 SASEGT. The CDR3 sequence is CASSEVDGGGEKLFF. The CDR3 bases are TGTGCCAGCAGTGAAGTGGATGGCGGGGGAGAAAAACTGTTTTTT.

The CDR3 nucleotides are TGTGCCAGCATCTACTTAAATGAGCAGTTCTTC. Amino acids: CASIYLNEQFF. The chain uses TRBV7-2 and TRBJ2-1; D not resolved. This CDR3 is built from 11 residues. Between the trimmed V and J ends, which lost 7 bases and 7 bases, there was a span of 8 bases. CDR1 and CDR2 (germline): SGHTA, FQGNSA.

The DNA of the CDR3 is TGTGCCAGCAGCGGAGACAGTACAGATACGCAGTATTTT. This codes for CASSGDSTDTQYF. The rearrangement uses TRBV9 and TRBJ2-3, with D possibly matching TRBD1 (5 bases). V was pared by 3 bases and J by 3 bases, with 8 bases between. Germline-derived CDR1 and CDR2 are SGDLS and YYNGEE. The CDR3 is made up of 13 amino acids.

The rearrangement uses TRBV6-5 and TRBJ1-2; TRBD1 might be the D (6 bases). CDR3 length: 12 residues. Germline lookup yields CDR1 MNHEY and CDR2 SVGAGI. The V end lost 8 bases, the J end lost 7 bases, and 14 bases lay between the germline ends. Here the CDR3 reads CASQSQQGGYTF. The CDR3 nucleotides are TGTGCCAGCCAGTCGCAACAGGGTGGCTACACCTTC.

Concerning this clone itself: This sample includes further DNA sequences coding for the same CDR3. V is TRBV24-1 and J is TRBJ1-1, with unresolved D. The CDR3 is 13 amino acids. CDR1 KGHDR and CDR2 SFDVKD come from the germline V gene. V was pared by 4 bases and J by 4 bases, with 9 bases between. CDR3: CATSDPRGTEAFF. The CDR3 coding sequence is TGTGCCACCAGTGACCCACGGGGCACTGAAGCTTTCTTT.

The chain uses TRBV12-3 or TRBV12-4 and TRBJ1-2, with D maybe TRBD1 (5 bases). V lost 4 bases and J 2 bases, leaving 8 bases between the germline ends. CDR3 length equals 13 residues. The CDR3, as DNA: TGTGCCAGCAGTTCACAGGAAAACTATGGCTACACCTTC. As protein: CASSSQENYGYTF.

The rearrangement uses TRBV21-1 and TRBJ2-7; TRBD1 reflects the table's D call only, with no check against the DNA. TRBV21-1 is marked as a pseudogene. This CDR3 spans 16 amino acids. The CDR3 nucleotides are TGTGCCAGCAGCAAAGACGGCAGGGGGTCCTCTCGTGAGCAGTACGTC. Translated: CASSKDGRGSSREQYV.

The rearrangement joins TRBV5-1 to TRBJ1-6; TRBD1 agrees at 7 bases. Germline V CDR1 and CDR2: SGHRS, YFSETQ. Losses at the gene ends were 1 base for V and 9 bases for J; bases not matched to a gene: 10. The CDR3 runs to 16 residues. CDR3 in amino acids: CASSLSSGTETSPLHF. CDR3 in DNA: TGCGCCAGCAGCTTGTCCTCGGGGACAGAAACTTCACCCCTCCACTTT.

V gene TRBV10-3 combines with J gene TRBJ2-1; TRBD2 matches at 7 bases. Germline V gene lookup returns CDR1 ENHRY and CDR2 SYGVKD. The CDR3 is made up of 15 amino acids. The V and J ends lost 0 bases and 6 bases, in that order; junction bases with no gene match: 5. The CDR3 is CAISESWGGGNEQFF. Written as DNA, the CDR3 is TGTGCCATCAGTGAGTCGTGGGGGGGAGGCAATGAGCAGTTCTTC.

To note about this clone: The same CDR3 arises from other DNA sequences in this sample as well. The V gene is TRBV6-5, the J gene TRBJ1-2, with D tentatively TRBD1 (6 bases). The CDR3 is 12 residues long. From germline, CDR1 is MNHEY and CDR2 SVGAGI. Deletions cut 6 bases from V and 2 bases from J, with 7 bases between. The CDR3 sequence: CASRTGNYGYTF. The CDR3 DNA reads TGTGCCAGCAGAACAGGGAACTATGGCTACACCTTC.

The table lists this clone with a count of one. This sequence joins TRBV5-1 and TRBJ1-6, with TRBD1 as a possible D gene (5 bases). Germline CDR1 and CDR2: SGHRS and YFSETQ. V lost 6 bases and J 10 bases, leaving 17 bases between the germline ends. The CDR3 has 14 amino acids. For the CDR3, the DNA is TGCGCCAGCAACACTGACCTGGGGCGGTCACCCCTCCACTTT. Translation: CASNTDLGRSPLHF.

The chain has TRBV2 and TRBJ1-2; the match to TRBD1 covers 7 bases. Germline assignment: CDR1 SNHLY and CDR2 FYNNEI. CDR3 length: 13 residues. V lost 8 bases and J lost 6; bases outside the gene matches: 9. CDR3 DNA: TGTGCCAGCCGCGGGACAGAACTAAATGGCTACACCTTC. It codes for CASRGTELNGYTF.

J is TRBJ1-1 and V is TRBV12-3 or TRBV12-4; no reliable D call. V dropped 5 bases and J dropped 8 bases, with 9 bases sitting between them. This CDR3 is 11 amino acids long. Here the CDR3 reads CASSPSMEAFF. CDR3 DNA sequence: TGTGCCAGCAGTCCATCAATGGAAGCTTTCTTT.

V and J are TRBV28 and TRBJ1-1, with 10 nucleotides matching TRBD1. This CDR3 is 15 amino acids long. CDR1 is MDHEN, CDR2 SYDVKM, per germline. Trimming cost V 4 bases and J 5 bases; bases outside gene matches: 7. The CDR3 bases are TGTGCCAGCAGTTCAGGTGGGACAGGGGAGACTGAAGCTTTCTTT. Protein product: CASSSGGTGETEAFF.

The chain couples TRBV6-6 to TRBJ1-5; 9 positions match TRBD1. The CDR3 sequence is 16 residues long. Germline assignment: CDR1 MNHNY and CDR2 SVGAGI (reference sequence). Unmatched junction bases numbered 13, after V lost 6 bases and J lost 7 bases. CDR3 coding DNA: TGTGCCAGCAGCTACGAACAGGGGGCGATTCCCCAGCCCCAGCATTTT. As protein: CASSYEQGAIPQPQHF.

The chain joins TRBV5-5 to TRBJ1-1; D is unresolved. Germline V gene data show CDR1 as SGHKS and CDR2 as YYEKEE (reference sequence). The CDR3 spans 14 residues. Trimming took 3 bases from V and 1 from J, leaving 10 bases between them. The CDR3, as DNA: TGTGCCAGCAGCTGGGCGGGGAAGAACACTGAAGCTTTCTTT. Translation gives CASSWAGKNTEAFF.

V is TRBV4-1 and J is TRBJ1-6, with 7 bases that match TRBD1. V lost 4 bases to trimming and J lost 15 bases; unmatched junction nucleotides: 15. Per germline, CDR1 MGHRA and CDR2 YSYEKL. The CDR3 runs to 15 residues. The CDR3 DNA reads TGCGCCAGCAGCCCCGCAGGGACAGACGTACAGATCCTCCACTTT. This translates into CASSPAGTDVQILHF.

This sequence joins TRBV2 and TRBJ2-1, with 9 bases fitting TRBD1. With 6 bases clipped from V and 9 bases from J, the junction kept 6 bases outside the gene matches. Germline V gene data show CDR1 as SNHLY and CDR2 as FYNNEI. There are 13 residues in the CDR3. CDR3 sequence: CASRATGGVEQFF. The DNA of the CDR3 is TGTGCCAGCAGGGCGACAGGGGGTGTTGAGCAGTTCTTC.

The CDR3 sequence: CASSQGDRVDGANVLTF. The CDR3 DNA follows: TGTGCCAGTAGTCAAGGGGACAGAGTAGATGGGGCCAACGTCCTGACTTTC. The V and J genes are TRBV19 and TRBJ2-6, with 7 bases aligning to TRBD1. Germline V lookup: CDR1 LNHDA, CDR2 SQIVND (reference sequence). The CDR3 length is 17 residues. J gave up 3 bases and V 5 bases, and 10 bases lay outside the gene matches.

The chain has TRBV11-2 and TRBJ1-5; weak D call: TRBD1 (6 bases). Germline V lookup: CDR1 SGHAT, CDR2 FQNNGV. The CDR3 extends over 13 amino acids. Trimming stripped 6 bases from V and 7 bases from J, with 13 bases between. The DNA of the CDR3 is TGTGCCAGCAGTACAGGGCGGGCCCAGCCCCAGCATTTT. Translated: CASSTGRAQPQHF. Full variable domain (rest looked up from reference TRBV11-2 and TRBJ1-5): EAGVAQSPRYKIIEKRQSVAFWCNPISGHATLYWYQQILGQGPKLLIQFQNNGVVDDSQLPKDRFSAERLKGVDSTLKIQPAKLEDSAVYLCASSTGRAQPQHFGDGTRLSIL.

Here the CDR3 DNA reads TGTGCCAGCAGGAGTACGGGGACTGAAGCTTTCTTT. As protein: CASRSTGTEAFF. The V gene is TRBV2, the J gene TRBJ1-1; D not certain. The CDR3 totals 12 residues. V lost 6 bases to trimming and J lost 5 bases, with 10 bases between them. CDR1 is SNHLY, CDR2 FYNNEI, per germline.

The chain uses TRBV5-1 and TRBJ1-2, with D unresolved. V lost 0 bases, J lost 0 bases, and 9 bases lay in between. The germline gives CDR1 SGHRS, CDR2 YFSETQ. The CDR3 is 15 amino acids. The CDR3 loop is CASSLEEEANYGYTF. Written as DNA, the CDR3 is TGCGCCAGCAGCTTGGAAGAGGAAGCTAACTATGGCTACACCTTC.

The rearrangement uses TRBV7-9 and TRBJ2-2; D is uncertain. V was cut by 11 bases and J by 4 bases, with 17 bases left in between. The CDR3 totals 14 residues. The germline V gene has CDR1 SEHNR and CDR2 FQNEAQ (reference sequence). DNA for the CDR3: TGTGCCCCTGGGTCGAGATCGGGCACCGGGGAGCTGTTTTTT. Protein sequence: CAPGSRSGTGELFF. Based on the CDR3 plus reference TRBV7-9 and TRBJ2-2, the full variable domain is DTGVSQNPRHKITKRGQNVTFRCDPISEHNRLYWYRQTLGQGPEFLTYFQNEAQLEKSRLLSDRFSAERPKGSFSTLEIQRTEQGDSAMYLCAPGSRSGTGELFFGEGSRLTVL.

The genes are TRBV18 and TRBJ1-6; D is possibly TRBD1 (5 bases). Trimming left V 3 bases short and J 6 bases short, with 15 bases between. Per germline, CDR1 KGHSH and CDR2 LQKENI. The CDR3 has 16 residues. The CDR3 DNA sequence: TGTGCCAGCTCACCCCGAAGACAGCTTATTAATTCACCCCTCCACTTT. Its protein product is CASSPRRQLINSPLHF.